The rows below give T cell receptor beta chains drawn from one sample of a study of T cells in narcolepsy. Produced via immunoSEQ multiplex PCR; TCRdb's table is partial and in-frame only. The sample records about 31,000 clones, 78% being singletons. The sequencing input was CD45RA- memory CD4+ T cells from PBMCs. The source is a human donor with narcolepsy. The CDR3 runs from the conserved cysteine through the conserved F or W. D genes are given only for firm matches. The listing skips clone size in some rows; elsewhere it reads once, few, many or a size class.

TRBV7-3	NA	TRBJ2-3	NA	CASRRTGSTDTQYF	TGTGCCAGCAGGAGAACAGGAAGCACAGATACGCAGTATTTT
TRBV6-5	few	TRBJ1-1	NA	CASSPLNTEAFF	TGTGCCAGCAGCCCCTTGAACACTGAAGCTTTCTTT
TRBV19	NA	TRBJ2-1	NA	CASGAQIYNEQFF	TGTGCCAGTGGGGCACAGATCTACAATGAGCAGTTCTTC
TRBV19	NA	TRBJ1-1	NA	CASSSLTGNTEAFF	TGTGCCAGTAGTAGCCTAACAGGTAACACTGAAGCTTTCTTT
TRBV2	once	TRBJ1-2	NA	CASQKSNTHGYTF	TGTGCCAGCCAGAAAAGTAACACCCATGGCTACACCTTC
TRBV6-5	once	TRBJ2-2	NA	CASSYKWNTGELFF	TGTGCCAGCAGCTACAAGTGGAACACCGGGGAGCTGTTTTTT
TRBV30	once	TRBJ1-1	TRBD1	CAWSPRTGWAFF	TGTGCCTGGAGTCCACGGACAGGGTGGGCTTTCTTT
TRBV5-1	NA	TRBJ2-5	NA	CASSLGGTSIQETQYF	TGCGCCAGCAGCTTAGGTGGGACAAGCATCCAAGAGACCCAGTACTTC
TRBV2	few	TRBJ1-4	TRBD1	CASSEAFGGQLFF	TGTGCCAGCAGTGAAGCATTCGGGGGACAGCTGTTTTTT
TRBV6-5	NA	TRBJ2-4	NA	CASSKTGLDIQYF	TGTGCCAGCAGTAAAACAGGGTTGGACATTCAGTACTTC